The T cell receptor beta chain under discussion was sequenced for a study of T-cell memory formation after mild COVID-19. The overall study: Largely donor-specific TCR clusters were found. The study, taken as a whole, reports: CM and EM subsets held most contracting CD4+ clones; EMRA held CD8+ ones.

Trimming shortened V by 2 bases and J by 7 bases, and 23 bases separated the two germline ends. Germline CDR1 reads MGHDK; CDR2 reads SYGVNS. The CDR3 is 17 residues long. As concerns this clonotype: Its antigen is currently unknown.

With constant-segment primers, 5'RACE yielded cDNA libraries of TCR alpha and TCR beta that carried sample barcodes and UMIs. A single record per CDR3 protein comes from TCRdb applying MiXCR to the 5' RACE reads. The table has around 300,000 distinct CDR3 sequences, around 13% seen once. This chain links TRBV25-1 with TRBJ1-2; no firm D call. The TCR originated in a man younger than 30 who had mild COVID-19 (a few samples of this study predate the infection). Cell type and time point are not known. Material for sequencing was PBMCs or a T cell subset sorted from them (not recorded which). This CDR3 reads CASSEKWTSIVQGGYTF. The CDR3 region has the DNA TGTGCCAGCAGTGAAAAGTGGACCTCCATCGTACAAGGTGGCTACACCTTC.